These T cell receptor beta chains were read from a single sample in a study of OX40 agonist ivuxolimab in advanced cancers. Sequencing was performed with immunoSEQ multiplex PCR; in TCRdb, only in-frame clones are kept and a portion is missing. Of about 48,000 clones detected, about 83% appear once; the ten largest clones hold approximately 1.1%. The sequencing here drew on CD4+ or CD8+ T cells sorted from blood, taken in a trial of the OX40 agonist ivuxolimab. These TCRs come from an adult with an advanced solid tumor such as melanoma, head and neck, liver or kidney cancer. Both conserved end residues are part of each CDR3. A D gene is named only where the DNA matches it firmly. Clone size is not always given. Where it is, it says once, few, many or a class for expanded clones.

V: TRBV6-5
size: .
D: TRBD1
J: TRBJ1-6
CDR3: CASRGDRWSPLHF
DNA: TGTGCCAGCAGGGGGGACAGATGGTCACCCCTCCACTTT

V: TRBV5-1
size: .
D: TRBD1
J: TRBJ2-7
CDR3: CASSKPGGKDEQYF
DNA: TGCGCCAGCAGTAAGCCAGGGGGAAAGGACGAGCAGTACTTC

V: TRBV7-2
size: .
D: TRBD1
J: TRBJ1-3
CDR3: CASGTGQGFTGNTIYF
DNA: TGTGCCAGCGGGACGGGACAGGGATTTACTGGAAACACCATATATTTT

V: TRBV4-2
size: few
D: .
J: TRBJ1-2
CDR3: CASSYYLAGEGYGYTF
DNA: TGTGCCAGCAGCTATTACCTGGCAGGGGAGGGTTATGGCTACACCTTC

V: TRBV6-5
size: .
D: TRBD1
J: TRBJ1-2
CDR3: CASRPPTGLLGGYTF
DNA: TGTGCCAGCAGACCACCGACAGGGCTCCTAGGTGGCTACACCTTC

V: TRBV11-2
size: .
D: .
J: TRBJ2-7
CDR3: CASSLDSPSSEQYF
DNA: TGTGCCAGCAGCTTAGATAGCCCCTCGAGCGAGCAGTACTTC

V: TRBV5-4
size: .
D: .
J: TRBJ1-6
CDR3: CASSPRTVGANSPLHF
DNA: TGTGCCAGCAGCCCCCGGACAGTTGGGGCTAATTCACCCCTCCACTTT

V: TRBV9
size: few
D: .
J: TRBJ2-7
CDR3: CASSPGHGETYEQYF
DNA: TGTGCCAGCAGTCCAGGGCACGGCGAGACCTACGAGCAGTACTTC

V: TRBV5-1
size: .
D: TRBD2
J: TRBJ2-1
CDR3: CASSTGGSSYNEQFF
DNA: TGCGCCAGCAGCACGGGGGGGAGCTCCTACAATGAGCAGTTCTTC

V: TRBV25-1
size: .
D: .
J: TRBJ2-5
CDR3: CASSEPRDTPQETQYF
DNA: TGTGCCAGCAGTGAACCCCGGGACACCCCACAGGAGACCCAGTACTTC

V: TRBV4-3
size: few
D: TRBD1
J: TRBJ1-2
CDR3: CASSQGTGGFGYGYTF
DNA: TGCGCCAGCAGCCAGGGAACAGGGGGCTTTGGGTATGGCTACACCTTC

V: TRBV11-1
size: .
D: .
J: TRBJ2-7
CDR3: CASSFGLGVLGEQYF
DNA: TGTGCCAGCAGCTTCGGTTTAGGGGTTTTAGGCGAGCAGTACTTC